A selection of T cell receptor beta chains follows, all from one sample in a study of blood T cell repertoires in COVID-19. Profiled with immunoSEQ multiplex PCR; TCRdb holds only in-frame clones, not every one. Among around 270,000 clones listed, roughly 84% were seen once. The sequencing sample was made of peripheral blood. The receptors were gathered from a woman in her thirties or forties who had recovered from COVID-19. Each CDR3 is given with its conserved first and last residue. A D gene is named only where the DNA matches it firmly. The size entry is marked missing in some rows and otherwise reads once, few, many or a size class.

D	J	V	size	CDR3	DNA
.	TRBJ2-2	TRBV2	.	CASSMTGPNTGELFF	TGTGCCAGCAGTATGACAGGACCGAACACCGGGGAGCTGTTTTTT
TRBD1	TRBJ1-6	TRBV16	.	CASSQSGDRVNSPLHF	TGTGCCAGCAGCCAATCCGGGGACAGAGTTAATTCACCCCTCCACTTT
.	TRBJ1-6	TRBV7-2	.	CASSTQALLNSPLHF	TGTGCCAGCAGCACCCAGGCACTGCTCAATTCACCCCTCCACTTT
.	TRBJ2-7	TRBV3-1/TRBV3-2	.	CASSTIRNEQYF	TGTGCCAGCAGCACTATCAGAAACGAGCAGTACTTC
TRBD2	TRBJ2-1	TRBV6-5	once	CASRGVGGAGEQFF	TGTGCCAGCAGAGGAGTCGGGGGGGCCGGGGAGCAGTTCTTC
.	TRBJ1-1	TRBV2	.	CASSEQGWNTEAFF	TGTGCCAGCAGTGAACAGGGTTGGAACACTGAAGCTTTCTTT
TRBD1	TRBJ2-2	TRBV10-3	.	CAIRTPSGQATGELFF	TGTGCCATCAGAACCCCCTCGGGACAGGCAACCGGGGAGCTGTTTTTT
TRBD1	TRBJ1-6	TRBV10-3	.	CAISGRQGLDSPLHF	TGTGCCATCAGTGGACGACAGGGTTTGGATTCACCCCTCCACTTT
.	TRBJ2-7	TRBV11-3	once	CASSVTEIGTLLHF	TGTGCCAGCAGCGTTACGGAGATCGGGACACTTTTGCACTTC
TRBD1	TRBJ2-7	TRBV5-4	.	CASTRGQGASYEQYF	TGTGCCAGCACCCGTGGACAGGGGGCAAGCTACGAGCAGTACTTC
.	TRBJ1-6	TRBV5-8	.	CASSFTGKSPLHF	TGTGCCAGCAGCTTTACAGGGAAATCACCCCTCCACTTT
.	TRBJ1-2	TRBV5-1	.	CASSLGTAVFYGYTF	TGCGCCAGCAGCTTGGGGACAGCGGTTTTTTATGGCTACACCTTC
.	TRBJ1-2	TRBV5-6	.	CASSFGTPYGYTF	TGTGCCAGCAGCTTTGGGACACCCTATGGCTACACCTTC
TRBD1	TRBJ2-1	TRBV12-5	.	CASGFSGTVVGDNEQFF	TGTGCTAGTGGTTTTTCCGGGACAGTCGTAGGTGACAATGAGCAGTTCTTC
.	TRBJ1-4	TRBV13	.	CASSLNHYNEKLFF	TGTGCCAGCAGCTTAAATCACTATAATGAAAAACTGTTTTTT
TRBD1	TRBJ2-3	TRBV29-1	.	CSVGLGTANTDTQYF	TGCAGCGTTGGGTTGGGGACAGCCAACACAGATACGCAGTATTTT
TRBD1	TRBJ1-1	TRBV9	few	CASSVQGALNTEAFF	TGTGCCAGCAGCGTACAGGGGGCTCTGAACACTGAAGCTTTCTTT
.	TRBJ1-1	TRBV7-9	.	CASSLVKGPNTEAFF	TGTGCCAGCAGCTTAGTTAAGGGGCCGAACACTGAAGCTTTCTTT
TRBD2	TRBJ2-1	TRBV7-8	.	CASSLAPASGPHLF	TGTGCCAGCAGCTTAGCGCCCGCTAGCGGACCCCATCTCTTC
.	TRBJ1-5	TRBV28	.	CASSPGGTNQPQHF	TGTGCCAGCAGTCCCGGGGGGACCAATCAGCCCCAGCATTTT
.	TRBJ1-1	TRBV6-5	.	CASRLQGFRNTEAFF	TGTGCCAGCAGACTACAGGGCTTTAGGAACACTGAAGCTTTCTTT
TRBD1	TRBJ1-1	TRBV28	.	CASRSSGTGDDTWTEAFF	TGTGCCAGCAGGTCATCCGGGACAGGGGACGACACGTGGACTGAAGCTTTCTTT
.	TRBJ2-5	TRBV28	.	CASSLSGSETQYF	TGTGCCAGCAGTCTGAGCGGGTCTGAGACCCAGTACTTC
.	TRBJ1-6	TRBV19	few	CASSIEGLNSPLHF	TGTGCCAGTAGTATAGAGGGACTAAATTCACCCCTCCACTTT
TRBD1	TRBJ1-4	TRBV5-1	.	CASSGGTGEATNEKLFF	TGCGCCAGCAGCGGGGGTACAGGGGAGGCAACTAATGAAAAACTGTTTTTT
TRBD1	TRBJ2-7	TRBV7-9	.	CASSPPGTGADYEQYF	TGTGCCAGCAGCCCCCCCGGGACAGGGGCGGACTACGAGCAGTACTTC
TRBD2	TRBJ2-1	TRBV29-1	.	CSVEGTSGYNEQFF	TGCAGCGTTGAGGGGACTAGCGGGTACAATGAGCAGTTCTTC
.	TRBJ1-1	TRBV12-3/TRBV12-4	.	CASRGYEGTEAFF	TGTGCCAGTAGGGGATATGAAGGCACTGAAGCTTTCTTT
TRBD1	TRBJ2-3	TRBV9	.	CASSVGTGDYTQYF	TGTGCCAGCAGCGTCGGGACAGGGGACTATACGCAGTATTTT
.	TRBJ2-3	TRBV6-6	.	CASSYGQGRRTDTQYF	TGTGCCAGCAGTTACGGTCAGGGGCGCCGGACAGATACGCAGTATTTT
TRBD1	TRBJ1-5	TRBV2	few	CASSDGTGEQPQHF	TGTGCCAGCAGTGATGGGACAGGGGAACAGCCCCAGCATTTT
TRBD1	TRBJ2-5	TRBV7-6	once	CASSLSGQGAKETQYF	TGTGCCAGCAGCCTTAGTGGACAGGGGGCTAAAGAGACCCAGTACTTC
.	TRBJ2-4	TRBV3-1/TRBV3-2	.	CASSPRHQGGNIQYF	TGTGCCAGCAGCCCTCGACACCAAGGGGGAAACATTCAGTACTTC
.	TRBJ1-1	TRBV5-1	.	CASSSQTGMNTEAFF	TGCGCCAGCAGCTCCCAGACGGGGATGAACACTGAAGCTTTCTTT
TRBD2	TRBJ2-2	TRBV6-5	.	CASFISGGSGELFF	TGTGCCAGCTTTATTAGCGGGGGGTCCGGGGAGCTGTTTTTT
TRBD1	TRBJ1-5	TRBV28	.	CASTNPRGEVSNQPQHF	TGTGCCAGCACCAACCCCAGGGGGGAGGTTAGCAATCAGCCCCAGCATTTT
TRBD2	TRBJ2-1	TRBV5-1	.	CASSSNPGTSGGRNEQFF	TGCGCCAGCAGCTCAAATCCCGGGACTAGCGGGGGGCGCAATGAGCAGTTCTTC
TRBD2	TRBJ2-1	TRBV6-5	.	CASSYAGGQFF	TGTGCCAGCAGTTACGCGGGGGGGCAGTTCTTC
.	TRBJ1-1	TRBV3-1/TRBV3-2	.	CASSQASTGNTEAFF	TGTGCCAGCAGCCAAGCGTCAACCGGGAACACTGAAGCTTTCTTT